This T cell receptor beta chain was captured by sequencing in a study of cytomegalovirus exposure and HLA in healthy donors. 60 Vbeta and 13 Jbeta primers were used in PCR. Generated by immunoSEQ multiplex PCR, the TCRdb table keeps only in-frame clones and is missing some. The sample shows 150,000 to 200,000 clones, around 81% of them seen only once. This CDR3 has 12 amino acids. Per the germline V gene, CDR1 is MGHRA and CDR2 is YSYEKL. The V and J ends lost 2 bases and 7 bases, in that order; junction bases with no gene match: 1. Sequenced material: PBMCs. The chain carries TRBV4-1 and TRBJ1-1; 7 positions agree with TRBD1. The sequence was obtained from a woman aged 25-40 years in good health and CMV-seropositive. The DNA for the CDR3 is TGCGCCAGCAGCCAACGGGACAGTGAAGCTTTCTTT. Translating it yields CASSQRDSEAFF.